This TCR beta chain was recovered during a study of T cells after yellow fever vaccination. Study outcomes and limitations: The study re-detected most primary-vaccination clones after the booster (around 96% CD4, roughly 85% CD8).

TCRdb re-called the 5' RACE reads through MiXCR, storing one row per CDR3 protein. The sample yields around 600,000 distinct CDR3 sequences, roughly an eighth seen once. Germline-derived CDR1 and CDR2 are SQVTM and ANQGSEA. The CDR3 extends over 12 amino acids. The V end lost 7 bases, the J end lost 5 bases, and 15 bases lay between the germline ends. The sample holds a few counts of this clonotype. Its antigen is still unknown. The chain is built from TRBV29-1 and TRBJ2-7; D ambiguous. Sequencing was performed on PBMCs, taken on the day of the yellow fever booster vaccination. This TCR came from a man in his thirties or forties who received the YFV17D yellow fever vaccine. CDR3 in DNA: TGCAGCGCCGCAGGACCAACGGACGAGCAGTACTTC. It is translated as CSAAGPTDEQYF.